This entry describes one TCR beta chain. The target antigen is unknown. Some clones are missing from TCRdb's copy, which holds only in-frame ones; the method was immunoSEQ multiplex PCR. Found here are approximately 100,000 clones, around 94% of them singletons; the top ten hold 0.55% to 0.65%. The data stem from a study of siplizumab effects on memory and regulatory T cells. Study-wide findings and caveats: Alloreactive sequences tracing back to unstimulated CD4+ memory cells were significantly reduced by siplizumab. Roughly 75-95% of proliferating CD4+ or CD8+ clones lacked an assignable naive or memory phenotype. Sequences below about 10^-5 frequency were poorly captured. As a result, only a minor fraction of alloreactive clones mapped to unstimulated subsets.

V lost 2 bases and J 3 bases, leaving 4 bases between the germline ends. The CDR3 covers 12 residues. CDR1 is MNHNY and CDR2 is SVGAGI in the germline V gene (reference sequence). The receptor was derived from a human donor in good health. Sequenced material: Tregs sorted from blood. V gene TRBV6-6 combines with J gene TRBJ2-5, with D uncertain. CDR3 DNA sequence: TGTGCCAGCAGTTACGTGAAAGAGACCCAGTACTTC. Protein product: CASSYVKETQYF.